This entry lists 11 T cell receptor beta chains sequenced from one sample in a study of early T cells in non-severe SARS-CoV-2 infection. Via MiXCR, TCRdb re-called the 5' RACE reads, giving one row per CDR3 protein. In the table there are about 68,000 distinct CDR3 sequences, 9% to 15% of which are singletons. The sequencing input was whole blood. All receptors derive from an adult who was a healthcare worker with PCR-confirmed SARS-CoV-2 infection or an uninfected control (not recorded which).

This clonotype was recorded a few times. The rearrangement uses TRBV30 and TRBJ2-5; either TRBD1 or TRBD2 may supply D (5 bases each). The V gene's germline CDR1 is GTSNPN and CDR2 SVGIG (reference sequence). The CDR3 is 17 amino acids. V was trimmed by 2 bases and J by 1 base, leaving 20 bases between them. This CDR3 reads CAWSTARTGRIQETQYF. The CDR3 coding sequence is TGTGCCTGGAGTACCGCCCGAACGGGACGGATCCAAGAGACCCAGTACTTC.

J is TRBJ2-7 and V is TRBV20-1, with unresolved D. Trimming removed 1 base at V and 0 bases at J, with 7 bases between. The germline V gene has CDR1 DFQATT and CDR2 SNEGSKA (reference sequence). The CDR3 spans 13 residues. CDR3 in amino acids: CSARASNSYEQYF. The CDR3 region has the DNA TGCAGTGCTAGAGCTAGTAACTCCTACGAGCAGTACTTC.

V gene TRBV14 combines with J gene TRBJ1-6, with D possibly TRBD1 on 5 matching bases. V lost 4 bases and J 4 bases, leaving 14 bases between the germline ends. The CDR3 covers 16 residues. CDR1 is SGHDN, CDR2 FVKESK, per germline. The CDR3: CASSLWGSRYNSPLHF. DNA of the CDR3: TGTGCCAGCAGCCTCTGGGGGAGCAGATATAATTCACCCCTCCACTTT.

The CDR3 DNA reads TGTGCCAGTAACCCTGGGAGTACCACCGGGGAGCTGTTTTTT. The encoded protein is CASNPGSTTGELFF. V and J are TRBV19 and TRBJ2-2; a possible D gene is TRBD2 (5 bases). V was cut by 7 bases and J by 4 bases, with 13 bases left in between. Germline V CDR1 and CDR2: LNHDA, SQIVND (reference sequence). The CDR3 is 14 amino acids.

The chain couples TRBV15 to TRBJ2-5; D gene unclear. CDR3 length: 13 amino acids. The germline CDR1 and CDR2 sequences are LNHNV and YYDKDF (reference sequence). V lost 1 base and J 4 bases, leaving 7 bases between the germline ends. The CDR3, as DNA: TGTGCCACCAGCAGAGGCGAAGGAGAGACCCAGTACTTC. The encoded protein is CATSRGEGETQYF.

Many counts were recorded for this clonotype. The chain is built from TRBV10-3 and TRBJ2-3; the D is unclear. Deletions cut 4 bases from V and 4 bases from J, with 3 bases between. The germline CDR1 and CDR2 sequences are ENHRY and SYGVKD. The CDR3 sequence is 11 residues long. CDR3 region: CAISVADTQYF. DNA of the CDR3: TGTGCCATCAGTGTTGCAGATACGCAGTATTTT.

This clonotype was detected a few times. One end of the junction fails to match germline, which may point to a read error. The chain carries TRBV4-2 and TRBJ2-3, with TRBD2 as a possible D gene (5 bases). Germline values: CDR1 LGHNA, CDR2 YNFKEQ. CDR3 size: 15 residues. The chain's CDR3 is CASNRAAEKGDTQYF. The CDR3 DNA is TGTGCGAGCAATCGTGCAGCGGAGAAGGGAGATACGCAGTATTTT.

This clonotype was recorded at least ten times. The V gene is TRBV7-6, the J gene TRBJ2-7; 13 positions agree with TRBD2. J was trimmed by 1 base and V by 5 bases; bases with no gene match: 5. The CDR3 spans 16 residues. Germline lookup yields CDR1 SGHVS and CDR2 FNYEAQ. The CDR3 is CASSQGLAGQSYEQYF. CDR3 nucleotide sequence: TGTGCCAGCAGCCAGGGACTAGCGGGGCAATCCTACGAGCAGTACTTC.

The chain combines TRBV5-1 with TRBJ1-1, with TRBD1 matching 9 bases. The CDR3 has 15 amino acids. V lost 3 bases to trimming and J lost 3 bases; unmatched junction nucleotides: 6. Germline CDR1 and CDR2: SGHRS and YFSETQ. CDR3 bases: TGCGCCAGCAGCTCCACAGGGGGCTGGGACACTGAAGCTTTCTTT. This gives the protein CASSSTGGWDTEAFF.

The chain uses TRBV11-2 and TRBJ1-2; the match to TRBD1 covers 10 bases. CDR3 length: 14 amino acids. Germline V gene lookup returns CDR1 SGHAT and CDR2 FQNNGV. The V gene end was trimmed by 5 bases and the J gene end by 3 bases; junction bases not matched to a gene: 3. CDR3 sequence: CASSETGGYYGYTF. The CDR3 DNA is TGTGCCAGCAGCGAGACAGGGGGCTACTATGGCTACACCTTC.

This chain uses TRBV7-6 with TRBJ2-5; 12 bases are a match to TRBD2. With 1 base clipped from V and 5 bases from J, the junction kept 11 bases outside the gene matches. The germline V gene encodes CDR1 SGHVS and CDR2 FNYEAQ. CDR3 length equals 18 residues. CDR3 DNA sequence: TGTGCCAGCAGCTTAGGACTAGCGGGAGCGTTGGGTCTTGAGACCCAGTACTTC. This encodes CASSLGLAGALGLETQYF.